This record concerns one T cell receptor (beta chain) sequence. The antigen remains undetermined. The data were obtained in a study of post-analysis software for immune sequencing data. At the level of the study: The study covered relapsing-remitting, secondary progressive and progressive-relapsing courses of multiple sclerosis.

Whole-study findings and limits: The five TRBV segments detected at higher frequency in patients than in controls included TRBV5-6, TRBV5-1 and TRBV20-1. F measure grouped same-batch samples tightly together. Controls' normalized Chao1 diversity significantly exceeded that of multiple sclerosis patients.

Germline V gene data show CDR1 as MNHEY and CDR2 as SMNVEV (reference sequence). V was trimmed by 5 bases and J by 4 bases, leaving 18 bases between them. CDR3 length: 16 residues. Libraries were made from TCR beta cDNA, and they carried unique molecular identifiers. It was from about 0.98 to 11 million T cells that some 460,000 cDNA molecules came. MiXCR, applied by TCRdb to the PCR reads, yields one record per CDR3 protein. The profile shows hundreds of thousands of distinct CDR3 sequences, roughly three fifths of them singletons. Sequencing was carried out using blood. This receptor was taken from a girl aged 2 to 9 with multiple sclerosis. The gene calls are TRBV27 and TRBJ2-1; possibly TRBD2 for D (7 bases). The CDR3 bases are TGTGCCAGCAGTCCGGCGGCGGGGGCCGGTTACAATGAGCAGTTCTTC. Its translation: CASSPAAGAGYNEQFF.